This T cell receptor (beta chain) came from a study of blood T cell repertoires in COVID-19. Background on the study: The origin of the acute and convalescent COVID-19 samples was the United States, Italy and Spain. PBMCs, B-cell-depleted T cells, or T cells provided the cDNA or gDNA that made up the material.

The authors' processing: From reference gene primer amplification, estimates of nucleated cell counts were derived. Produced via immunoSEQ multiplex PCR; TCRdb's table is partial and in-frame only. The V and J calls and clone size are taken from that table; D and trimming were inferred from the DNA. This sample carries approximately 190,000 clones, around 86% of them seen once, and the ten largest clones take approximately 6.1%. The CDR3 runs to 16 residues. CDR1 and CDR2 (germline): SEHNR, FQNEAQ (reference sequence). The V gene end was trimmed by 2 bases and the J gene end by 5 bases; junction bases not matched to a gene: 6.

The receptor was derived from a woman aged 40-49 years with acute or convalescent COVID-19. The specimen sequenced was peripheral blood. The genes are TRBV7-9 and TRBJ1-6, with TRBD1 matching 7 bases. CDR3 loop: CASSLRGQGNNSPLHF. The CDR3 region has the DNA TGTGCCAGCAGCTTAAGGGGGCAGGGGAATAATTCACCCCTCCACTTT.